The clone carrying this TCR beta chain was seen more than once but under ten times. Antigen: not known. This CDR3 spans 16 amino acids. Trimming removed 5 bases from V and 5 bases from J; junction bases left unmatched: 12. Per germline, CDR1 SGHTA and CDR2 FQGNSA. This sample is part of a study of T cells after yellow fever vaccination. Findings of the study overall: A secondary response was less intense yet reached its peak sooner, at day 5 versus 15. After the booster, nearly 98% of CD4 and roughly nine tenths of CD8 primary-response clones were re-detected. CD4 and CD8 compartments shared a small share of clonotypes.

Each CDR3 protein gets one entry after TCRdb re-called the 5' RACE reads with MiXCR. In the table there are some 550,000 distinct CDR3 sequences, 15% to 20% of which are singletons. Here the sequenced sample was PBMCs, taken 15 days after the yellow fever booster vaccination. The V call is TRBV7-2, the J call TRBJ2-7; the match to TRBD2 covers 10 bases. The sequence was collected from a man aged 25 to 40 who received the YFV17D yellow fever vaccine. CDR3 in amino acids: CASSPPRGGLADEQYF. DNA for the CDR3: TGTGCCAGCAGCCCCCCAAGAGGAGGACTAGCGGACGAGCAGTACTTC.